Shown below are 22 T cell receptor beta chains from a single sample sequenced in a study of shared clonotypes between healthy human individuals. Some clones are missing from TCRdb's copy, which holds only in-frame ones; the method was immunoSEQ multiplex PCR. This sample has 2,500,000 or so clones, with roughly 92% found just once. The sequenced sample consisted of naive CD4+ T cells from PBMCs. Described subset: CD45RA+ positively selected. These receptors were obtained from a man between 18 and 35 years old in good health. Some clones in this sample may be carry-over from other donors' samples.

The rearrangement joins TRBV27 to TRBJ2-2; 7 bases fit TRBD2. Germline CDR1 MNHEY, CDR2 SMNVEV (reference sequence). This CDR3 has 15 amino acids. V gave up 3 bases and J gave up 5 bases; unmatched junction bases: 6. The CDR3 sequence: CASSFRGRKTGELFF. CDR3 DNA sequence: TGTGCCAGCAGTTTCCGCGGGAGAAAAACCGGGGAGCTGTTTTTT.

Only one count was recorded for this clone. The chain couples TRBV28 to TRBJ1-3; 7 positions agree with TRBD1. Losses at the gene ends were 5 bases for V and 2 bases for J; bases not matched to a gene: 3. The CDR3 sequence is 14 residues long. Germline CDR1 reads MDHEN; CDR2 reads SYDVKM. CDR3 in DNA: TGTGCCAGCAGTCCTGGACAGGCTGGAAACACCATATATTTT. Translation gives CASSPGQAGNTIYF.

The chain couples TRBV28 to TRBJ1-1; D is unresolved. Germline V gene data show CDR1 as MDHEN and CDR2 as SYDVKM. Trimming stripped 10 bases from V and 0 bases from J, with 18 bases between. The CDR3 consists of 15 residues. CDR3 sequence (DNA): TGTGCCATATCGACCCCTTTCGGAGTGAACACTGAAGCTTTCTTT. Residues: CAISTPFGVNTEAFF.

V gene TRBV5-1 combines with J gene TRBJ2-2; the match to TRBD2 covers 11 bases. This CDR3 spans 16 amino acids. Trimming removed 1 base from V and 4 bases from J; junction bases left unmatched: 3. Germline V CDR1 and CDR2: SGHRS, YFSETQ. The CDR3 spells CASSLTSGSPTGELFF. As DNA, the CDR3 is TGCGCCAGCAGCTTGACTAGCGGGAGTCCCACCGGGGAGCTGTTTTTT.

This rearrangement joins TRBV28 to TRBJ1-2, with TRBD1 matching 10 bases. The CDR3 is made up of 17 amino acids. Per the germline V gene, CDR1 is MDHEN and CDR2 is SYDVKM. With V trimmed by 7 bases and J by 4 bases, 15 bases remained unmatched. The chain's CDR3 is CASTITPGQGSIYGYTF. The CDR3 DNA is TGTGCCAGCACCATTACCCCGGGACAGGGGAGTATCTATGGCTACACCTTC.

This chain joins TRBV29-1 and TRBJ1-1; 7 bases map to TRBD1. After removal of 6 bases from V and 7 bases from J, the junction contained 8 bases not matched to a gene. Germline values: CDR1 SQVTM, CDR2 ANQGSEA. The CDR3 sequence is 12 residues long. DNA of the CDR3: TGCAGCGTGAACAGGGGTGAAAGTGAAGCTTTCTTT. Encoded protein: CSVNRGESEAFF. Full variable domain (rest looked up from reference TRBV29-1 and TRBJ1-1): SAVISQKPSRDICQRGTSLTIQCQVDSQVTMMFWYRQQPGQSLTLIATANQGSEATYESGFVIDKFPISRPNLTFSTLTVSNMSPEDSSIYLCSVNRGESEAFFGQGTRLTVV.

A remark on this clone: Other DNA sequences from this sample encode an identical CDR3 as well. V is TRBV6-5 and J is TRBJ2-7; D may be TRBD1 (6 bases). Per the germline V gene, CDR1 is MNHEY and CDR2 is SVGAGI. The V and J ends lost 0 bases and 2 bases respectively, with 8 bases between them. This CDR3 has 14 amino acids. The CDR3 DNA is TGTGCCAGCAGTTACTCTACAGGGACCTACGAGCAGTACTTC. Amino acids: CASSYSTGTYEQYF.

This chain links TRBV6-5 with TRBJ2-5; 8 bases fit TRBD1. V dropped 5 bases and J dropped 11; count of bases not matched to a gene: 13. CDR3 length: 14 amino acids. Germline CDR1 MNHEY, CDR2 SVGAGI. The CDR3 nucleotides are TGTGCCAGCAGTACAGCCAACGGACAGGGAAAGCAGTACTTC. Protein product: CASSTANGQGKQYF.

V usage is TRBV5-1 and J usage is TRBJ2-2, with TRBD1 matching 8 bases. The trim removed 4 bases at V and 5 bases at J, leaving 10 bases unmatched. Germline-derived CDR1 and CDR2 are SGHRS and YFSETQ. This CDR3 comprises 16 residues. The CDR3 is CASSKPGTGETGELFF. Here the CDR3 DNA reads TGCGCCAGCAGCAAACCCGGGACAGGAGAGACCGGGGAGCTGTTTTTT.

The genes are TRBV5-1 and TRBJ2-2; D might be TRBD1 (6 bases). CDR3 size: 14 residues. Per germline, CDR1 SGHRS and CDR2 YFSETQ. The V gene lost 7 bases and the J gene lost 1 base, with 11 bases spanning the gap. The CDR3 nucleotides are TGCGCCAGCGACTCGACAGGGAACACCGGGGAGCTGTTTTTT. It is translated as CASDSTGNTGELFF.

With respect to this clone: Other DNA sequences in this sample translate to the same CDR3. The chain carries TRBV19 and TRBJ2-7; tentative D call: TRBD2 (6 bases). V lost 4 bases to trimming and J lost 0 bases, with 10 bases between them. This CDR3 is built from 14 residues. Germline assignment: CDR1 LNHDA and CDR2 SQIVND (reference sequence). As DNA, the CDR3 is TGTGCCAGTAGTACCGGGAGAAGCTCCTACGAGCAGTACTTC. Protein sequence: CASSTGRSSYEQYF. Full variable domain (remainder filled in from reference TRBV19 and TRBJ2-7): DGGITQSPKYLFRKEGQNVTLSCEQNLNHDAMYWYRQDPGQGLRLIYYSQIVNDFQKGDIAEGYSVSREKKESFPLTVTSAQKNPTAFYLCASSTGRSSYEQYFGPGTRLTVT.

The gene calls are TRBV19 and TRBJ2-5; possible D gene TRBD2, 5 bases. The germline V gene encodes CDR1 LNHDA and CDR2 SQIVND (reference sequence). The V gene lost 4 bases and the J gene lost 4 bases, with 13 bases spanning the gap. CDR3 size: 14 residues. DNA for the CDR3: TGTGCCAGTAGTAATCCGGGGTGGAGAGAGACCCAGTACTTC. It yields the protein CASSNPGWRETQYF. Drawing the rest from reference TRBV19 and TRBJ2-5, the complete variable domain is DGGITQSPKYLFRKEGQNVTLSCEQNLNHDAMYWYRQDPGQGLRLIYYSQIVNDFQKGDIAEGYSVSREKKESFPLTVTSAQKNPTAFYLCASSNPGWRETQYFGPGTRLLVL.

The sample holds one count of this clone. This chain links TRBV5-1 with TRBJ2-5; 7 bases line up with TRBD2. This CDR3 is 16 amino acids long. Trimming removed 4 bases from V and 4 bases from J; junction bases left unmatched: 13. CDR1 SGHRS and CDR2 YFSETQ come from the germline V gene. CDR3 DNA: TGCGCCAGCAGCGTATACCTAGCGGTCGGGGGAGAGACCCAGTACTTC. This gives the protein CASSVYLAVGGETQYF.

The chain uses TRBV5-4 and TRBJ2-7, with 7 nucleotides matching TRBD2. Germline CDR1 and CDR2: SGHNT and YYREEE (reference sequence). Germline trimming cut 0 bases from V and 0 bases from J; bases unmatched to any gene: 6. There are 16 residues in the CDR3. This chain's CDR3 is CASSLDSGESSYEQYF. CDR3 DNA: TGTGCCAGCAGCTTGGACAGCGGGGAGAGCTCCTACGAGCAGTACTTC. The whole variable domain, filled in from reference TRBV5-4 and TRBJ2-7, reads ETGVTQSPTHLIKTRGQQVTLRCSSQSGHNTVSWYQQALGQGPQFIFQYYREEENGRGNFPPRFSGLQFPNYSSELNVNALELDDSALYLCASSLDSGESSYEQYFGPGTRLTVT.

Points on this clone: Other DNA sequences in this specimen translate into the identical CDR3. The gene calls are TRBV28 and TRBJ2-7, with a possible D match to TRBD2 (6 bases). This CDR3 comprises 13 residues. Trimming stripped 3 bases from V and 2 bases from J, with 8 bases between. Germline CDR1 reads MDHEN; CDR2 reads SYDVKM. In DNA, the CDR3 is TGTGCCAGCAGTTTGGGGGGAACCTACGAGCAGTACTTC. Translation: CASSLGGTYEQYF.

CDR3 in DNA: TGTGCCAGCAGTCCTAGGGTTTCGTTGTACAATGAGCAGTTCTTC. Its translation is CASSPRVSLYNEQFF. The V and J genes are TRBV27 and TRBJ2-1; D call uncertain. Looked up from germline, CDR1 is MNHEY and CDR2 is SMNVEV (reference sequence). Trimming stripped 5 bases from V and 4 bases from J, with 15 bases between. This CDR3 is built from 15 residues.

In regard to this clone: Additional DNA sequences in this sample encode the identical CDR3. This chain uses TRBV11-2 with TRBJ2-5; D is ambiguous. V was shortened by 1 base and J by 5 bases, with 5 bases between the two germline ends. Germline CDR1 and CDR2: SGHAT and FQNNGV. This CDR3 spans 12 amino acids. CDR3 in DNA: TGTGCCAGCAGCTTAGTGGTGGAGACCCAGTACTTC. Its translation: CASSLVVETQYF.

J is TRBJ2-2 and V is TRBV9; maybe TRBD2 (5 bases). This CDR3 region has 14 residues. The V end was cut by 2 bases, the J end by 7 bases, with 12 bases between. CDR1 SGDLS and CDR2 YYNGEE come from the germline V gene. The CDR3 region is CASSVMGSGGELFF. In DNA, the CDR3 is TGTGCCAGCAGCGTGATGGGGAGTGGCGGGGAGCTGTTTTTT.

The chain carries TRBV18 and TRBJ1-2; the D gene is possibly TRBD1 (5 bases). CDR3 length equals 16 residues. Germline-derived CDR1 and CDR2 are KGHSH and LQKENI. Trimming took 3 bases from V and 4 from J, leaving 18 bases between them. The CDR3 nucleotides are TGTGCCAGCTCACCCCCACCCGGGGGTAAAGGCTATGGCTACACCTTC. It specifies CASSPPPGGKGYGYTF.

The chain uses TRBV15 and TRBJ2-1; 7 positions match TRBD1. V shed 3 bases and J 14 bases; nucleotides not matched to a gene: 13. Germline assignment: CDR1 LNHNV and CDR2 YYDKDF (reference sequence). The CDR3 is 14 amino acids. CDR3 loop: CATSSEQTGTVKFF. The CDR3 DNA sequence: TGTGCCACCAGCAGCGAACAGACCGGGACAGTCAAGTTCTTC.

The chain recombines TRBV6-5 with TRBJ1-5, with D possibly being TRBD1 (6 bases). Germline V gives CDR1 MNHEY, CDR2 SVGAGI. Trimming cost V 8 bases and J 10 bases, with 21 bases left between them. There are 14 residues in the CDR3. CDR3 DNA: TGTGCCAGCTCCAACGCGGGGGCCCGGAGACCCCAGCATTTT. Encoded protein: CASSNAGARRPQHF.

The chain recombines TRBV5-5 with TRBJ1-2; D not resolved. CDR1 and CDR2 from the germline V gene are SGHKS and YYEKEE (reference sequence). The ends were cut back, 3 bases at V and 4 bases at J, with 16 bases in the middle. The CDR3 consists of 15 residues. The CDR3 reads CASSSFATGGYGYTF. In nucleotides, the CDR3 is TGTGCCAGCAGCTCCTTCGCGACGGGTGGCTATGGCTACACCTTC.